The sequence of this T cell receptor beta chain was determined in a study of response to subunit inactivated influenza vaccine. Study-level points and caveats: The study's authors posited that every seasonal influenza vaccination enlists few new T cells.

Notes on this clonotype: Its antigen is unidentified.

Germline V gives CDR1 LNHNV, CDR2 YYDKDF (reference sequence). The CDR3 is 15 amino acids. After removal of 0 bases from V and 1 base from J, the junction contained 3 bases not matched to a gene. MiXCR, applied by TCRdb to the RT-PCR reads, yields one record per CDR3 protein. The sample has about 480,000 distinct CDR3 sequences, about 25% seen once; the top ten hold under 2.5%. The sequences come from CD4+ T cells sorted from PBMCs, collected 5 to 6 days after vaccination. This TCR was recovered from a man aged 45-65 years who received an inactivated influenza vaccine. The rearrangement links TRBV15 to TRBJ2-7; 7 bases fit TRBD1. CDR3 residues: CATSRDLGQSYEQYF. The CDR3 bases are TGTGCCACCAGCAGAGATTTGGGACAGTCCTACGAGCAGTACTTC.